Here is one TCR beta chain with its context. Its antigen is still unknown. Sorted subsets were CFSE-labeled and cultured approximately 5 days with allogeneic dendritic cells. Clones were sequenced by immunoSEQ multiplex PCR, and TCRdb holds only the in-frame ones, with some missing. The data contain around 20,000 clones, roughly 85% of them singletons. This record belongs to a study of regulatory dendritic cells for organ transplantation. Germline loops: CDR1 MNHEY, CDR2 SVGAGI. The CDR3 is 15 amino acids. V was trimmed by 6 bases and J by 3 bases, leaving 14 bases between them. The receptor was isolated from a human donor in good health. The sequenced sample consisted of naive CD4+ T cells from blood cultured with regulatory dendritic cells. Documented subset: CD45RA+ naive T cells. This sequence joins TRBV6-5 and TRBJ1-4; no definite D call. The CDR3 coding sequence is TGTGCCAGCAGGAGTCACCTCATCTCTAATGAAAAACTGTTTTTT. It specifies CASRSHLISNEKLFF.